One sample yielded the 24 T cell receptor beta chains listed below, sequenced in a study of spatial heterogeneity in lung cancer. TCRdb called the 5' RACE reads again in MiXCR, with one record for every CDR3 protein. The sample consists of about 50,000 distinct CDR3 sequences, 7.6% of them appearing once. Time point noted: sample taken at primary tumor resection. The input material, whole RNA from tumor, nontumor lung or frozen PBMC, was sequenced unsorted. Sequenced material: PBMCs, taken at surgery. The receptors come from a female donor with early-stage non-small cell lung cancer.

This chain uses TRBV7-9 with TRBJ1-1; D ambiguous. The germline V and J ends were trimmed by 2 bases and 6 bases, with 13 bases remaining between them. CDR3 length equals 14 residues. The germline CDR1 and CDR2 sequences are SEHNR and FQNEAQ (reference sequence). CDR3 DNA sequence: TGTGCCAGCAGCTTACAGGAGCCGGTCGCTGAAGCTTTCTTT. Translation gives CASSLQEPVAEAFF.

This clonotype was counted ten times or more. The chain recombines TRBV18 with TRBJ1-6; D remains ambiguous. The length of the CDR3 is 15 residues. V was clipped by 0 bases and J by 10 bases, with 13 bases between them. Germline values: CDR1 KGHSH, CDR2 LQKENI. The DNA for the CDR3 is TGTGCCAGCTCACCACCGATAGGGATGGGGTCACCCCTCCACTTT. Its translation: CASSPPIGMGSPLHF.

This clonotype was seen more than once but under ten times. The rearrangement uses TRBV4-1 and TRBJ2-7; the D is unclear. From germline, CDR1 is MGHRA and CDR2 YSYEKL. Deletions cut 1 base from V and 3 bases from J, with 25 bases between. This CDR3 is built from 19 residues. The CDR3 DNA reads TGCGCCAGCAGCCAAGCATCACCTTCCGGGCTCCCCGGCGACTACGAGCAGTACTTC. Its translation is CASSQASPSGLPGDYEQYF.

The CDR3 reads CSVERGAGDIETQYF. As DNA, the CDR3 is TGCAGCGTTGAAAGGGGAGCAGGGGATATAGAGACCCAGTACTTC. The V call is TRBV29-1, the J call TRBJ2-5; a possible D gene is TRBD1 (6 bases). The CDR3 is 15 amino acids. Trimming shortened V by 2 bases and J by 4 bases, and 17 bases separated the two germline ends. From germline, CDR1 is SQVTM and CDR2 ANQGSEA.

This clonotype showed up many times. V and J are TRBV5-1 and TRBJ1-1; possibly TRBD1 for D (6 bases). Germline assignment: CDR1 SGHRS and CDR2 YFSETQ. The CDR3 length is 14 residues. The ends were cut back, 4 bases at V and 2 bases at J, with 12 bases in the middle. The CDR3 DNA reads TGCGCCAGCAGCCCGAAACAGGGAAACACTGAAGCTTTCTTT. Its translation is CASSPKQGNTEAFF.

Many counts were recorded for this clonotype. The V and J genes are TRBV18 and TRBJ2-3; no firm D call. Germline CDR1 and CDR2: KGHSH and LQKENI. CDR3 size: 15 residues. V was clipped by 2 bases and J by 4 bases, with 13 bases between them. The chain's CDR3 is CASSPELSPPDTQYF. CDR3 nucleotide sequence: TGTGCCAGCTCACCAGAACTCAGCCCCCCAGATACGCAGTATTTT.

This clonotype was counted only a few times. This chain links TRBV9 with TRBJ2-1; D may be TRBD1 (5 bases). The V end was cut by 0 bases, the J end by 6 bases, with 10 bases between. CDR3 length equals 14 residues. Germline CDR1 SGDLS, CDR2 YYNGEE. CDR3: CASSVEGQGNEQFF. CDR3 nucleotides: TGTGCCAGCAGCGTAGAGGGGCAAGGCAATGAGCAGTTCTTC. Filled out from reference TRBV9 and TRBJ2-1, the complete variable domain reads DSGVTQTPKHLITATGQRVTLRCSPRSGDLSVYWYQQSLDQGLQFLIQYYNGEERAKGNILERFSAQQFPDLHSELNLSSLELGDSALYFCASSVEGQGNEQFFGPGTRLTVL.

This clonotype was recorded at least ten times. The rearrangement joins TRBV7-2 to TRBJ2-7; tentatively, D is TRBD1 (5 bases). This CDR3 is built from 13 residues. V lost 4 bases to trimming and J lost 3 bases, with 10 bases between them. Germline CDR1 reads SGHTA; CDR2 reads FQGNSA. The CDR3 DNA follows: TGTGCCAGCAGCTCGGCAGGGAACTACGAGCAGTACTTC. Encoded protein: CASSSAGNYEQYF.

This clonotype was seen repeatedly, ten times or more. The V gene is TRBV6-2 or TRBV6-3, the J gene TRBJ2-5; 9 bases line up with TRBD2. Germline CDR1 reads MNHEY; CDR2 reads SVGEGT. With V trimmed by 4 bases and J by 4 bases, 13 bases remained unmatched. This CDR3 is 17 amino acids long. CDR3 sequence: CASSSRGGGGALETQYF. The DNA for the CDR3 is TGTGCCAGCAGTTCCCGAGGTGGCGGGGGGGCCTTAGAGACCCAGTACTTC.

The chain is built from TRBV19 and TRBJ1-5; the match to TRBD1 covers 9 bases. Germline CDR1 reads LNHDA; CDR2 reads SQIVND (reference sequence). The CDR3 sequence is 15 residues long. V shed 4 bases and J 4 bases; nucleotides not matched to a gene: 5. The CDR3 coding sequence is TGTGCCAGTAGTAACTACAGGGGGCCAAATCAGCCCCAGCATTTT. This gives the protein CASSNYRGPNQPQHF. Full variable domain (rest looked up from reference TRBV19 and TRBJ1-5): DGGITQSPKYLFRKEGQNVTLSCEQNLNHDAMYWYRQDPGQGLRLIYYSQIVNDFQKGDIAEGYSVSREKKESFPLTVTSAQKNPTAFYLCASSNYRGPNQPQHFGDGTRLSIL.

Remarks on this clonotype: One junction end does not reproduce the germline sequence, and a read error may be involved. The chain recombines TRBV5-6 with TRBJ1-1; a weak D match, TRBD1 (6 bases). The CDR3 is made up of 16 amino acids. Germline CDR1 is SGHDT and CDR2 is YYEEEE. The CDR3 bases are TGTGCCAGCAGCTTGACAGGGAATGTGATGAACACTGAAGCTTACTTT. It is translated as CASSLTGNVMNTEAYF. Complete variable domain (other parts from reference TRBV5-6 and TRBJ1-1): DAGVTQSPTHLIKTRGQQVTLRCSPKSGHDTVSWYQQALGQGPQFIFQYYEEEERQRGNFPDRFSGHQFPNYSSELNVNALLLGDSALYLCASSLTGNVMNTEAYFGQGTRLTVV.

This clonotype was recorded many times. The V call is TRBV4-2, the J call TRBJ2-2; 11 bases match TRBD1. The CDR3 length is 18 residues. Germline trimming cut 3 bases from V and 13 bases from J; bases unmatched to any gene: 19. Germline V gene sequence: CDR1 LGHNA, CDR2 YNFKEQ. The CDR3 is CASSHDRVGQGEGGRLFF. The CDR3 bases are TGTGCCAGCAGCCACGACCGGGTGGGACAGGGGGAGGGAGGAAGGCTGTTTTTT.

This sequence joins TRBV6-1 and TRBJ1-5; D gene uncertain. Trimming removed 7 bases from V and 2 bases from J, with 12 bases in between. CDR3 length equals 14 residues. The germline V gene encodes CDR1 MNHNS and CDR2 SASEGT. Written as DNA, the CDR3 is TGTGCCAGCAACGGGCCCCGGGGCAATCAGCCCCAGCATTTT. Its translation is CASNGPRGNQPQHF.

This clonotype was picked up many times. V is TRBV7-9 and J is TRBJ1-6, with D perhaps matching TRBD1 (5 bases). The V and J ends lost 3 bases and 2 bases respectively, with 8 bases between them. The germline gives CDR1 SEHNR, CDR2 FQNEAQ (reference sequence). This CDR3 has 15 amino acids. The CDR3 sequence: CASSFGQAYNSPLHF. In nucleotides, the CDR3 is TGTGCCAGCAGCTTTGGACAAGCCTATAATTCACCCCTCCACTTT.

This clonotype came up many times. J is TRBJ2-3 and V is TRBV4-3; D possibly matches TRBD1 or TRBD2 (6 bases each). The CDR3 extends over 16 amino acids. Trimming shortened V by 0 bases and J by 6 bases, and 16 bases separated the two germline ends. Germline CDR1 LGHNA, CDR2 YSLEER. CDR3 nucleotides: TGCGCCAGCAGCCAAGATCTCGGAGGGGGGCGGGATACGCAGTATTTT. Encoded protein: CASSQDLGGGRDTQYF.

This clonotype was seen a handful of times. This sequence joins TRBV6-1 and TRBJ2-2, with 11 bases aligning to TRBD2. With V trimmed by 6 bases and J by 6 bases, 6 bases remained unmatched. CDR3 length: 15 residues. CDR1 and CDR2 (germline): MNHNS, SASEGT. CDR3 in amino acids: CASRIAGGTAGELFF. DNA of the CDR3: TGTGCCAGCAGAATAGCGGGGGGGACGGCCGGGGAGCTGTTTTTT.

This clonotype has just a few counts. This chain joins TRBV6-2 or TRBV6-3 and TRBJ1-5; no clear D. Germline V gives CDR1 MNHEY, CDR2 SVGEGT. V gave up 6 bases and J gave up 2 bases, with 20 bases separating them. CDR3 length: 17 residues. CDR3 protein: CASSPGKRPGGNQPQHF. For the CDR3, the DNA is TGTGCCAGCAGCCCGGGCAAACGCCCCGGGGGCAATCAGCCCCAGCATTTT.

There are a few counts of this clonotype. The rearrangement joins TRBV4-3 to TRBJ2-3; TRBD2 agrees at 8 bases. The CDR3 has 15 residues. The V segment lost 2 bases and the J segment 6 bases; nucleotides outside the gene matches: 7. Germline CDR1 reads LGHNA; CDR2 reads YSLEER. CDR3 sequence reads: CASSQQPGGGDTQYF. For the CDR3, the DNA is TGCGCCAGCAGCCAACAGCCGGGGGGGGGGGATACGCAGTATTTT.

This clonotype was counted between two and nine times. The chain couples TRBV13 to TRBJ1-1; 7 bases are shared with TRBD1. Germline lookup yields CDR1 PRHDT and CDR2 FYEKMQ (reference sequence). The CDR3 consists of 16 residues. The junction had 14 bases not matched to a gene; V was cut back by 5 bases and J by 5 bases. The CDR3 DNA sequence: TGTGCCAGCAGCCCCCCCCTCACAGGGGTAATAACTGAAGCTTTCTTT. It is translated as CASSPPLTGVITEAFF. The full variable domain, with the rest looked up from reference TRBV13 and TRBJ1-1, is AAGVIQSPRHLIKEKRETATLKCYPIPRHDTVYWYQQGPGQDPQFLISFYEKMQSDKGSIPDRFSAQQFSDYHSELNMSSLELGDSALYFCASSPPLTGVITEAFFGQGTRLTVV.

J is TRBJ1-2 and V is TRBV12-3 or TRBV12-4, with a possible D match to TRBD1 (6 bases). The CDR3 contains 14 residues. V was clipped by 7 bases and J by 3 bases, with 15 bases between them. The CDR3 here is CASTLWGRDYGYTF. As DNA, the CDR3 is TGTGCCAGCACCCTATGGGGGCGAGACTATGGCTACACCTTC.

In its sample, this clonotype was seen many times. The V gene is TRBV21-1, the J gene TRBJ1-1. TRBV21-1 counts as a pseudogene. This CDR3 contains 13 residues. This chain's CDR3 is CASTQGPMGEAFF. The CDR3 DNA is TGTGCCAGCACTCAAGGGCCTATGGGTGAAGCTTTCTTT.

This clonotype has a count of ten or more. The J gene is TRBJ1-5, the V gene TRBV30; D possibly corresponds to TRBD1 (6 bases). The CDR3 extends over 15 amino acids. V was cut by 4 bases and J by 2 bases, with 15 bases left in between. Germline V CDR1 and CDR2: GTSNPN, SVGIG (reference sequence). The CDR3 here is CAWTTGTLGNQPQHF. CDR3 DNA: TGTGCCTGGACTACAGGGACGTTAGGCAATCAGCCCCAGCATTTT. The variable domain in full, completed from reference TRBV30 and TRBJ1-5, reads SQTIHQWPATLVQPVGSPLSLECTVEGTSNPNLYWYRQAAGRGLQLLFYSVGIGQISSEVPQNLSASRPQDRQFILSSKKLLLSDSGFYLCAWTTGTLGNQPQHFGDGTRLSIL.

This clonotype appeared many times. This chain links TRBV7-9 with TRBJ2-3, with D hard to call. The CDR3 sequence is 16 residues long. Germline V gene lookup returns CDR1 SEHNR and CDR2 FQNEAQ (reference sequence). V was pared by 2 bases and J by 4 bases, with 16 bases between. The CDR3 sequence is CASSLRVGTPADTQYF. CDR3 DNA sequence: TGTGCCAGCAGCTTAAGGGTGGGCACCCCTGCAGATACGCAGTATTTT.

The chain links TRBV28 to TRBJ2-7; tentatively, D is TRBD1 (5 bases). Trimming took off 6 bases at V and 4 bases at J, with 22 bases between the two ends. The CDR3 extends over 16 amino acids. The germline CDR1 and CDR2 sequences are MDHEN and SYDVKM. CDR3 sequence reads: CASSQLTYRKSYEQYF. The CDR3 bases are TGTGCCAGCAGCCAATTGACGTACAGGAAAAGTTACGAGCAGTACTTC. The full variable domain, completed using reference TRBV28 and TRBJ2-7, is DVKVTQSSRYLVKRTGEKVFLECVQDMDHENMFWYRQDPGLGLRLIYFSYDVKMKEKGDIPEGYSVSREKKERFSLILESASTNQTSMYLCASSQLTYRKSYEQYFGPGTRLTVT.